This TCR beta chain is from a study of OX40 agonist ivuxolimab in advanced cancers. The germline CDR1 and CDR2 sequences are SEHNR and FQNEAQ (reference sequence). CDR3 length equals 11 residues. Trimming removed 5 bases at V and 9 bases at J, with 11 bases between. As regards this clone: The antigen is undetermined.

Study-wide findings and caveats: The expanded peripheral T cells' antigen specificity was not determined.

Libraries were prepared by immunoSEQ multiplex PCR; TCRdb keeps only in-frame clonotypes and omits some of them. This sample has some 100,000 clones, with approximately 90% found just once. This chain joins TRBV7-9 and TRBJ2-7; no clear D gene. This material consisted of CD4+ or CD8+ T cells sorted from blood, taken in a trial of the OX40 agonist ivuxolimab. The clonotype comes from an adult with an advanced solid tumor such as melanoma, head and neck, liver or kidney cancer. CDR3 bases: TGTGCCAGCAGCCAACAGTTTGGGCAGTACTTC. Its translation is CASSQQFGQYF.